The rows below give T cell receptor beta chains drawn from one sample of a study of T cell changes during pregnancy in multiple sclerosis. Method: immunoSEQ multiplex PCR; TCRdb's copy keeps in-frame clones and lacks some. The sample holds approximately 96,000 clones, 92% seen once. Sequences were derived from peripheral blood, sampled after pregnancy. All receptors derive from a female donor in good health, enrolled as a control in a pregnancy study. CDR3s include the opening cysteine and the closing phenylalanine or tryptophan. A D gene is named only where the DNA matches it firmly. Rows give clone size only sometimes, using once, few, many, or a class for an expanded clone.

TGTGCCAGCAGTATAGTCTTTCAAGAGACCCAGTACTTC	CASSIVFQETQYF	NA	TRBJ2-5	TRBV6-6	NA
TGCAGCGTTGAAGCGCTAGCGGGAGACACCCAGTACTTC	CSVEALAGDTQYF	TRBD2	TRBJ2-4	TRBV29-1	NA
TGTGCCAGCAGCCCGACGAGACAGCGTCAAGAGACCCAGTACTTC	CASSPTRQRQETQYF	NA	TRBJ2-5	TRBV7-9	once
TGTGCCAGCAGCCCACCGCAGGGGGGTGGCTACACCTTC	CASSPPQGGGYTF	TRBD1	TRBJ1-2	TRBV6-5	NA
TGCGCCAGCAGCGAGGGACAGGGCCTTCTATATGGCTACACCTTC	CASSEGQGLLYGYTF	TRBD1	TRBJ1-2	TRBV5-1	NA
TGTGCCATCAGTGAGTCGTCGGGGATCCCGCCCCAGCATTTT	CAISESSGIPPQHF	NA	TRBJ1-5	TRBV10-3	NA
TGTGCCAGCAGTTACTCCGGGGGCACTGAAGCTTTCTTT	CASSYSGGTEAFF	NA	TRBJ1-1	TRBV6-5	once
TGTGCCAGCAGCTTAGGTCCTAGCTCTGGAAACACCATATATTTT	CASSLGPSSGNTIYF	NA	TRBJ1-3	TRBV7-6	once
TGTGCCAGCAGCTCAGGACAAGGGATTAACTATGGCTACACCTTC	CASSSGQGINYGYTF	NA	TRBJ1-2	TRBV5-4	NA
TGTGCCAGCAGCCAATCCAGGACTAGTTCCAATGAGCAGTTCTTC	CASSQSRTSSNEQFF	TRBD2	TRBJ2-1	TRBV16	once
TGTGCCAGCTCACTATCGACTAGCGGGGGTGGCTACAATGAGCAGTTCTTC	CASSLSTSGGGYNEQFF	TRBD2	TRBJ2-1	TRBV18	NA
TGCGCCAGCAGTCAATCCGCCGGGTGCTCTGGGGCCAACGTCCTGACTTTC	CASSQSAGCSGANVLTF	NA	TRBJ2-6	TRBV23-1	NA
TGTGCCAGTAGTATCGCAGGGGGAAATTCACCCCTCCACTTT	CASSIAGGNSPLHF	TRBD1	TRBJ1-6	TRBV19	NA
TGTGCCTGGGACAGGAACACCGGGGAGCTGTTTTTT	CAWDRNTGELFF	TRBD1	TRBJ2-2	TRBV2	NA
TGCGCCAGCAGCCAAGGCCGGACAGCTATCTACGAGCAGTACTTC	CASSQGRTAIYEQYF	NA	TRBJ2-7	TRBV4-1	NA
TGTGCCAGTAGTATGTCACGGGGCACTGAAGCTTTCTTT	CASSMSRGTEAFF	NA	TRBJ1-1	TRBV19	once
TGTGCCAGCAGCGCAAGCGGAAACCGAAACACCGGGGAGCTGTTTTTT	CASSASGNRNTGELFF	NA	TRBJ2-2	TRBV11-3	NA
TGTGCCACCAGCAGAGATGAGGCAGTCCCTGGTGGGGCCAACGTCCTGACTTTC	CATSRDEAVPGGANVLTF	NA	TRBJ2-6	TRBV15	once
TGTGCCAGCAGTCCCCTGGGACAGGGTACCAATGAGCAGTTCTTC	CASSPLGQGTNEQFF	TRBD1	TRBJ2-1	TRBV25-1	once
TGTGCCATCAGCGCCTCCGGGACAGGGGACCAGCCCCAGCATTTT	CAISASGTGDQPQHF	TRBD1	TRBJ1-5	TRBV10-3	NA
TGTGCCATCAGTGACGGACAGGGAAACTATGGCTACACCTTC	CAISDGQGNYGYTF	TRBD1	TRBJ1-2	TRBV10-3	NA
TGTGCCAGCAGCTCCGCAGGGGCGGTGGGTGGCTACACCTTC	CASSSAGAVGGYTF	NA	TRBJ1-2	TRBV5-4	NA